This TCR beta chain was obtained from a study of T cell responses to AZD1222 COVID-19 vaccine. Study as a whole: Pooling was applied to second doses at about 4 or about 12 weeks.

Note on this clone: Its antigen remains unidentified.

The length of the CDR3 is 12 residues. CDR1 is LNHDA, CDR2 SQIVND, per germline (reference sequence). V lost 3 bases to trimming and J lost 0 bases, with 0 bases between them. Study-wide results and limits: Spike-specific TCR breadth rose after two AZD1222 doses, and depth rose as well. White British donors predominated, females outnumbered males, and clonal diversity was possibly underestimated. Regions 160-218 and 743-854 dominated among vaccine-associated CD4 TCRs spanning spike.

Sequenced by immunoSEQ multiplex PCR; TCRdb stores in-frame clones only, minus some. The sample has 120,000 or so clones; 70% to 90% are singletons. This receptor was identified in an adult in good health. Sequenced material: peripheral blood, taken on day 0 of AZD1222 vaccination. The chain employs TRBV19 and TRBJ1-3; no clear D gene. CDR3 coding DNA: TGTGCCAGTAGTATCTCTGGAAACACCATATATTTT. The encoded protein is CASSISGNTIYF.